The clone carrying this TCR beta chain has only a few counts. Its specificity is unknown. The sample belongs to a study of early T cells in non-severe SARS-CoV-2 infection. On the study more broadly: Sequencing of unsorted whole blood was done on bulk RNA, leaving chains unpaired.

Study-level findings and limits: There was a bias toward anti-spike CD8 responses in VDJdb matching, which missed private and CD4 specificities.

CDR1 is MDHEN and CDR2 is SYDVKM in the germline V gene. The CDR3 has 13 residues. V lost 5 bases and J lost 0, with 8 bases in between. TCRdb re-called the 5' RACE reads with MiXCR, one entry per CDR3 protein. This sample yields fewer than 120,000 distinct CDR3 sequences, of which around an eighth are seen a single time; 3.8% belongs to the top ten. The chain joins TRBV28 to TRBJ2-7, with D possibly TRBD2 on 6 matching bases. This receptor was identified in an adult who was a healthcare worker with PCR-confirmed SARS-CoV-2 infection or an uninfected control (not recorded which). Here the sequenced sample was whole blood, taken at baseline. The CDR3 nucleotides read TGTGCCAGCAGTGGGGGGTTCTCCTACGAGCAGTACTTC. This encodes CASSGGFSYEQYF.